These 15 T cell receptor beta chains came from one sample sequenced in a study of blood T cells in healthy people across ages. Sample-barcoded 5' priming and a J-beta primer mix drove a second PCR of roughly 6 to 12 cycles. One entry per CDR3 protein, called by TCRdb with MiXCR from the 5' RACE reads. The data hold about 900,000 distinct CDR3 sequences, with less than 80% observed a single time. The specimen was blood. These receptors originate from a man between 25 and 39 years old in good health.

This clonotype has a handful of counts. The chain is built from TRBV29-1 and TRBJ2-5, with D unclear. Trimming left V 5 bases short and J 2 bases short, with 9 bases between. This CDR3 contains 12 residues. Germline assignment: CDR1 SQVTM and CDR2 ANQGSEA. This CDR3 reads CSVFSPQETQYF. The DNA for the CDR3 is TGCAGCGTTTTCAGCCCACAAGAGACCCAGTACTTC.

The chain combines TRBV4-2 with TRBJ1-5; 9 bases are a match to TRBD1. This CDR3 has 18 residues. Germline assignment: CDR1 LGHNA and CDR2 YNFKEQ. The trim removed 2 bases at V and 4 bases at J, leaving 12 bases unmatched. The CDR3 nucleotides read TGTGCCAGCAGCCAACCGGACAGGGGTCCGTCAGGGAATCAGCCCCAGCATTTT. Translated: CASSQPDRGPSGNQPQHF.

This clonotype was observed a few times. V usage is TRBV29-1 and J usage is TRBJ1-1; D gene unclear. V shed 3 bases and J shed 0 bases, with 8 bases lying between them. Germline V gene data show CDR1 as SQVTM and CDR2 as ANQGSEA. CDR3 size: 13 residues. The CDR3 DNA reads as TGCAGCGTTGATGAAGCCATGAACACTGAAGCTTTCTTT. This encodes CSVDEAMNTEAFF.

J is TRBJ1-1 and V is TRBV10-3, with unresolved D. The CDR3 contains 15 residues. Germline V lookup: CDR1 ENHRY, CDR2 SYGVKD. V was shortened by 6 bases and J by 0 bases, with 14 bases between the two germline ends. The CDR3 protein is CAISTKASMNTEAFF. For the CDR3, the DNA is TGTGCCATCAGCACGAAGGCCAGCATGAACACTGAAGCTTTCTTT.

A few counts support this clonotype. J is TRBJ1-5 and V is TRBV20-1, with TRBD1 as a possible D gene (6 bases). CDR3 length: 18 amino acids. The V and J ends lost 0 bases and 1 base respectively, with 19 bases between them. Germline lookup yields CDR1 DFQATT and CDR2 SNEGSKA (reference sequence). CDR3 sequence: CSAREGRGGFRSNQPQHF. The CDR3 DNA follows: TGCAGTGCTAGAGAGGGCAGGGGAGGATTTAGAAGCAATCAGCCCCAGCATTTT.

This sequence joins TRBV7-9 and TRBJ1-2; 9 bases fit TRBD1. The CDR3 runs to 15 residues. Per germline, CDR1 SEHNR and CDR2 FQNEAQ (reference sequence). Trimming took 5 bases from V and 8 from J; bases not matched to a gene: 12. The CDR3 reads CASSLGTGKNGGYTF. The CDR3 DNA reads TGTGCCAGCAGCCTAGGGACAGGGAAGAACGGGGGCTACACCTTC.

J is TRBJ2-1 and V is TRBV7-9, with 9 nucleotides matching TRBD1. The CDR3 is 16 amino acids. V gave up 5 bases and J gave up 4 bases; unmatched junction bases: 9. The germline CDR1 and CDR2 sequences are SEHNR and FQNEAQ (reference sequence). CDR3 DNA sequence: TGTGCCAGCAGCGTCGGACAGGGGCGAGATTACAATGAGCAGTTCTTC. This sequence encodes CASSVGQGRDYNEQFF. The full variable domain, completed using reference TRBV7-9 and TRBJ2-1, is DTGVSQNPRHKITKRGQNVTFRCDPISEHNRLYWYRQTLGQGPEFLTYFQNEAQLEKSRLLSDRFSAERPKGSFSTLEIQRTEQGDSAMYLCASSVGQGRDYNEQFFGPGTRLTVL.

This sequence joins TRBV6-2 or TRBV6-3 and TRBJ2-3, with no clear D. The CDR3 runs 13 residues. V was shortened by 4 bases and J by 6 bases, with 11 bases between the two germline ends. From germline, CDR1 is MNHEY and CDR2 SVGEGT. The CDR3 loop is CASSLNTQDTQYF. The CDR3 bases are TGTGCCAGCAGTTTAAACACCCAGGATACGCAGTATTTT.

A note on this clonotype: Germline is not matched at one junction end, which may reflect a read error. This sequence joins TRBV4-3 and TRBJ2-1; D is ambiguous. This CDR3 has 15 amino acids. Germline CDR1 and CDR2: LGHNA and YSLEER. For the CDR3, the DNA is TGCGCCAGCAGTCAAGTTCCGTTGGGGAAATCTGAGCAGTTCTTC. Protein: CASSQVPLGKSEQFF.

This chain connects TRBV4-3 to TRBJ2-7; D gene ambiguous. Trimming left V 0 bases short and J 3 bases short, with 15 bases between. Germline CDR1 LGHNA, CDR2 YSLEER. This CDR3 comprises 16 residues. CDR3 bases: TGCGCCAGCAGCCAAGATCCCCCGGGCCTGGTCTACGAGCAGTACTTC. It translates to CASSQDPPGLVYEQYF.

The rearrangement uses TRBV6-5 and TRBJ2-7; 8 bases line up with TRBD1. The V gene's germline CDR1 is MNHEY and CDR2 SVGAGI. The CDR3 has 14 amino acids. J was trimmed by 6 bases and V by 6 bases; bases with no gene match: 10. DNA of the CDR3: TGTGCCAGCAGGTCCCAGGGGGCGCTTCGCGAGCAGTACTTC. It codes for CASRSQGALREQYF.

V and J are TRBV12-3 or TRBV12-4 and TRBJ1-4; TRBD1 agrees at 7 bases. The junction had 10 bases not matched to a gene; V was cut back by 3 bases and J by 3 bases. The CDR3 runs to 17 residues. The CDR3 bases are TGTGCCAGCAGTTTGAGGCGGGAGGGGACAGCTAATGAAAAACTGTTTTTT. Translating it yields CASSLRREGTANEKLFF.

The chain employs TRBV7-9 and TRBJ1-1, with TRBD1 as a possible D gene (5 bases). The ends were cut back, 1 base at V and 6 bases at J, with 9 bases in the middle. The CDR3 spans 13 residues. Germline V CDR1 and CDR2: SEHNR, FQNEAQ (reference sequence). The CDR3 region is CASSLVGVPEAFF. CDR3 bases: TGTGCCAGCAGCTTAGTGGGGGTCCCTGAAGCTTTCTTT.

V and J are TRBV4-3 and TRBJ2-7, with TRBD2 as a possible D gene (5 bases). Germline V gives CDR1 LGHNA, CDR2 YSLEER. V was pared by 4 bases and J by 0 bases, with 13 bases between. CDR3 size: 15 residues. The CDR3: CASSPTVGSSYEQYF. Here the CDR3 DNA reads TGCGCCAGCAGCCCGACCGTGGGGAGCTCCTACGAGCAGTACTTC.

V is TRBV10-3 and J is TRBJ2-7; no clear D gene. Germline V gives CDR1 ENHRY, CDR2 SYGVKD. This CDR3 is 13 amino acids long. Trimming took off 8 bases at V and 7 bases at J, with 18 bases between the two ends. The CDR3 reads CAIGPGLNNEQYF. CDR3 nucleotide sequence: TGTGCCATCGGGCCAGGTCTAAACAATGAGCAGTACTTC.